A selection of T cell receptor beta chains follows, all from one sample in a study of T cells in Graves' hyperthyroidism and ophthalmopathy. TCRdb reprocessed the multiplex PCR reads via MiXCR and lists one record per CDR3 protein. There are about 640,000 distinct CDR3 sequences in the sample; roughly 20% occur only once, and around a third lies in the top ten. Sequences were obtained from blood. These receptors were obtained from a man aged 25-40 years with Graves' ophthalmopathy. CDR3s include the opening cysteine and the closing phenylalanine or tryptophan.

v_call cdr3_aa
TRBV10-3 CAIAGGGGRSTDTQYF
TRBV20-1 CSARATRRVKNEQFF
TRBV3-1 CASSAATGLETQYF
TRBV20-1 CSARQGETDTQYF
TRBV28 CASSPTRTGGQNIQYF
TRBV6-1 CASSPDMWNTEAFF
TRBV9 CASSVLFNTEAFF
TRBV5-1 CASSLVASGTNAYEQYF
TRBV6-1 CASRTSSGNNEQFF
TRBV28 CASTLNGGGDTQYF